The entry below describes one TCR beta chain. This sample is part of a study of blood T cell repertoires in COVID-19. Germline CDR1 reads LNHDA; CDR2 reads SQIVND (reference sequence). The CDR3 loop spans 16 amino acids. Trimming removed 5 bases from V and 4 bases from J; junction bases left unmatched: 11. The data were produced by immunoSEQ multiplex PCR, yet TCRdb's version contains in-frame clones alone and is incomplete. The table has 180,000 or so clones, over 80% seen once. The rearrangement joins TRBV19 to TRBJ1-2; 9 nucleotides line up with TRBD1. This clonotype originated in a woman in her fifties or sixties with acute or convalescent COVID-19. The sample comprised peripheral blood. The CDR3 spells CASSDGQGFVSYGYTF. The CDR3 DNA follows: TGTGCCAGTAGTGACGGACAGGGGTTTGTGAGCTATGGCTACACCTTC.